Given below is one TCR beta chain in context. The antigen is not known. The sample is drawn from a study of cytotoxic CD8 clonotypes in ibrutinib-treated CLL. Study-wide background: After median roughly 68 months, approximately 14 stayed in remission, about 12 progressed; responses some 25 partial, 2 complete. Study-wide points: At baseline, clonality was higher than in age-matched healthy donors and correlated with CD8+ counts. Public clonotypes, an uncommon group, contracted or remained stable on treatment.

Germline-derived CDR1 and CDR2 are SGDLS and YYNGEE. This CDR3 is 18 amino acids long. Losses at the gene ends were 4 bases for V and 2 bases for J; bases not matched to a gene: 7. Repertoires were generated with immunoSEQ multiplex PCR, while TCRdb's copy carries only in-frame clones and drops some. This sample has 150,000 to 200,000 clones, with roughly 90% found just once. The chain carries TRBV9 and TRBJ2-3; 16 nucleotides agree with TRBD2. This material consisted of PBMCs, taken at disease progression, from a patient treated with ibrutinib. This TCR was sampled from a human donor with chronic lymphocytic leukemia. CDR3 sequence: CASSFQGLAGGYTDTQYF. The CDR3 region has the DNA TGTGCCAGCAGCTTCCAGGGACTAGCGGGAGGGTACACAGATACGCAGTATTTT. Full variable domain (outside the CDR3, taken from reference TRBV9 and TRBJ2-3): DSGVTQTPKHLITATGQRVTLRCSPRSGDLSVYWYQQSLDQGLQFLIQYYNGEERAKGNILERFSAQQFPDLHSELNLSSLELGDSALYFCASSFQGLAGGYTDTQYFGPGTRLTVL.